A selection of T cell receptor beta chains follows, all from one sample in a study of cytomegalovirus exposure and HLA in healthy donors. The protocol was immunoSEQ multiplex PCR, while the TCRdb copy is restricted to in-frame clones and leaves out a portion. The repertoire has some 80,000 clones, around three quarters of them found once; the top ten carry about 3.5%. The sequenced material came from PBMCs. The receptors originated from a man in his forties in good health and CMV-seronegative. The CDR3 runs from the conserved cysteine through the conserved F or W. A D gene is named only where the DNA matches it firmly.

d_call	v_call	j_call	cdr3_nt	cdr3_aa
.	TRBV4-1	TRBJ1-2	TGCGCCAGCAGATTCTCCGGGACTGACCCCTGGGGAGGCTACACCTTC	CASRFSGTDPWGGYTF
.	TRBV9	TRBJ1-5	TGTGCCAGCAGCGTATCCGAGGGAGACGGTCAGCCCCAGCATTTT	CASSVSEGDGQPQHF
.	TRBV28	TRBJ1-6	TGTGCCAGCAAGGACTCTTCGGGGGCACCCCTCCACTTT	CASKDSSGAPLHF
TRBD1	TRBV28	TRBJ2-4	TGTGCCAGCAGAGGGACAGAGTCAGCCAAAAACATTCAGTACTTC	CASRGTESAKNIQYF
.	TRBV27	TRBJ1-4	TGTGCCAGCAGTCGCTTAGCGAATAATGAAAAACTGTTTTTT	CASSRLANNEKLFF
TRBD2	TRBV7-3	TRBJ2-1	TGTGCCAGCAGCTTAATGTTGGTAGCGGGGGGCAAGGCGGATGAGCAGTTCTTC	CASSLMLVAGGKADEQFF
TRBD1	TRBV6-1	TRBJ1-6	TGTGCCAGCAGCAGAGGGACAGCACTAAATTCACCCCTCCACTTT	CASSRGTALNSPLHF
.	TRBV30	TRBJ2-1	TGTGCCTGGGGGGGTAAGGAATCGTGGAGGGATGAGCAGTTCTTC	CAWGGKESWRDEQFF
.	TRBV19	TRBJ2-7	TGTGCCAGTAGTATAGTGGGGGCAGGGTTCTCCTACGAGCAGTACTTC	CASSIVGAGFSYEQYF
TRBD1	TRBV7-9	TRBJ1-5	TGTGCCAGCAGCCACAACAGGGGTCAGCCCCAGCATTTT	CASSHNRGQPQHF